This T cell receptor (beta chain) was captured by sequencing in a study of cytomegalovirus exposure and HLA in healthy donors. Overall study findings and caveats: Published work reported that the classifier diagnosed cytomegalovirus status with high specificity and sensitivity.

Per germline, CDR1 MNHEY and CDR2 SVGAGI. Trimming left V 6 bases short and J 4 bases short, with 6 bases between. CDR3 length equals 12 residues. The table came from immunoSEQ multiplex PCR; TCRdb's copy has only in-frame clones and leaves some out. The sample shows 250,000 to 400,000 clones, around 90% of them seen only once. This clone has a single count. Its specificity is not known. Sample: PBMCs. V is TRBV6-5 and J is TRBJ2-2; D remains ambiguous. This sequence was found in a man aged 30 to 39 in good health and CMV-seronegative. The CDR3 sequence is CASRRGTGELFF. CDR3 DNA sequence: TGTGCCAGCAGGCGAGGCACCGGGGAGCTGTTTTTT.